The 7 T cell receptor beta chains reported below all come from one sample, sequenced in a study of cytomegalovirus exposure and HLA in healthy donors (dated by TCRdb to 2015 to 2018). The library was made by the immunoSEQ multiplex PCR assay. For the multiplex PCR, a mixture combining 60 forward primers for TCR Vbeta segments and 13 reverse primers for TCR Jbeta segments was used. TCRdb re-hosts the immuneACCESS table, in-frame sequences only. Its copies lack some clones; in the studies checked, an unresolved V gene accounts for under half of them, and the cause for the rest is not known. The sample data list 140,000 or so clones, and around 86% of these were observed just once. The leading ten clones occupy about 1.2% of the sample. Specimen: PBMCs. The source is a female donor in good health and CMV-seronegative.

The V call is TRBV27, the J call TRBJ2-2, with TRBD2 as a possible D gene (5 bases). The CDR3 is made up of 14 amino acids. Germline values: CDR1 MNHEY, CDR2 SMNVEV (reference sequence). V lost 5 bases and J 7 bases, leaving 14 bases between the germline ends. The CDR3 nucleotides are TGTGCCAGCAGTCCGCGGGTCCCTAGCGGGGAGCTGTTTTTT. This sequence encodes CASSPRVPSGELFF.

J is TRBJ1-5 and V is TRBV5-8; tentative D call: TRBD1 (5 bases). V lost 5 bases, J lost 5 bases, and 17 bases lay in between. The length of the CDR3 is 15 residues. CDR1 is SGHTS, CDR2 YDEGEE, per germline. The CDR3 sequence: CASSKGQGYDQPQHF. The DNA of the CDR3 is TGTGCCAGCAGTAAGGGGCAGGGTTACGATCAGCCCCAGCATTTT.

The chain links TRBV10-2 to TRBJ2-1; D unresolved. The ends were cut back, 0 bases at V and 9 bases at J, with 3 bases in the middle. Germline CDR1 and CDR2: WSHSY and SAAADI. CDR3 length: 11 residues. This CDR3 is CASSESREQFF. The CDR3 nucleotides are TGCGCCAGCAGTGAGTCTCGTGAGCAGTTCTTC.

This clone showed up just a few times. The rearrangement uses TRBV6-5 and TRBJ1-1, with 8 bases fitting TRBD1. Per germline, CDR1 MNHEY and CDR2 SVGAGI. This CDR3 is 14 amino acids long. The V and J ends lost 6 bases and 4 bases, in that order; junction bases with no gene match: 7. The CDR3 bases are TGTGCCAGCAGGACAGGGGATATAGGCACTGAAGCTTTCTTT. Amino acid sequence: CASRTGDIGTEAFF.

A single count supports this clone. This same CDR3 is encoded by further DNA sequences in the sample. This chain links TRBV6-5 with TRBJ1-5, with 12 nucleotides matching TRBD1. The germline CDR1 and CDR2 sequences are MNHEY and SVGAGI. Trimming cost V 6 bases and J 7 bases; bases outside gene matches: 7. The CDR3 runs to 15 residues. CDR3 DNA: TGTGCCAGCAGGACGGGACAGGGGGCTGGACAGCCCCAGCATTTT. Translation: CASRTGQGAGQPQHF.

The chain joins TRBV5-1 to TRBJ2-5, with 7 bases fitting TRBD2. The germline CDR1 and CDR2 sequences are SGHRS and YFSETQ. The CDR3 loop spans 16 amino acids. With 0 bases clipped from V and 4 bases from J, the junction kept 9 bases outside the gene matches. The CDR3 bases are TGCGCCAGCAGCTTGGGGGTCGGGAGGCCTGGAGAGACCCAGTACTTC. Translation gives CASSLGVGRPGETQYF. Supplemented by reference TRBV5-1 and TRBJ2-5, the full variable domain reads KAGVTQTPRYLIKTRGQQVTLSCSPISGHRSVSWYQQTPGQGLQFLFEYFSETQRNKGNFPGRFSGRQFSNSRSEMNVSTLELGDSALYLCASSLGVGRPGETQYFGPGTRLLVL.

The chain employs TRBV6-5 and TRBJ1-5, with D possibly being TRBD1 (5 bases). CDR3 length: 16 residues. V dropped 0 bases and J dropped 6 bases, with 15 bases sitting between them. Germline V gives CDR1 MNHEY, CDR2 SVGAGI. CDR3 residues: CASSYSSRGTGQPQHF. DNA of the CDR3: TGTGCCAGCAGTTACTCGAGTCGGGGGACCGGTCAGCCCCAGCATTTT.